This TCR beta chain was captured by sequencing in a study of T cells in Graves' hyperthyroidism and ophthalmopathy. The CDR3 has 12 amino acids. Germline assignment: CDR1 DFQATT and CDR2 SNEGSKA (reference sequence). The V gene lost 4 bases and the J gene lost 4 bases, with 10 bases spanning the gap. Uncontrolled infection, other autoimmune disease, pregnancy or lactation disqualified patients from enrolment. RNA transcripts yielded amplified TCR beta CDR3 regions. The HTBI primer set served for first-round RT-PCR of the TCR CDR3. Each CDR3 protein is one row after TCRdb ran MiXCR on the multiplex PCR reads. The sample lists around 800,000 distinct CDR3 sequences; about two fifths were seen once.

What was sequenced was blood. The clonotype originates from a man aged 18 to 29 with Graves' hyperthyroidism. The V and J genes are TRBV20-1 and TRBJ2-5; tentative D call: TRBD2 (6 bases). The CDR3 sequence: CSATPGVETQYF. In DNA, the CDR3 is TGCAGTGCTACCCCGGGGGTAGAGACCCAGTACTTC.